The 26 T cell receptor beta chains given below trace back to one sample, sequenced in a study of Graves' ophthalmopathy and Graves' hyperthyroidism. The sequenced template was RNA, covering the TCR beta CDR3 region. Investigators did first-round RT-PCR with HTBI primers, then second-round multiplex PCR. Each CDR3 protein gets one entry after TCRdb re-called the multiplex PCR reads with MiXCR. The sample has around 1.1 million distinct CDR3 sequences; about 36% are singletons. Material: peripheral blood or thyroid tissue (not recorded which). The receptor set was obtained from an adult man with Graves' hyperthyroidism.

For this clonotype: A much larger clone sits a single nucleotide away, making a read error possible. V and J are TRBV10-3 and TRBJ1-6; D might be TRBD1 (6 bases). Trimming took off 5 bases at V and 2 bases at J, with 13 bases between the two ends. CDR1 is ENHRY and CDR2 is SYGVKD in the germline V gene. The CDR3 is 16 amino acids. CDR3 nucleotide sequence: TGTGCCATCAGTTATACAGGGTTCCCCTATAATTCACCCCTCCACTTT. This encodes CAISYTGFPYNSPLHF.

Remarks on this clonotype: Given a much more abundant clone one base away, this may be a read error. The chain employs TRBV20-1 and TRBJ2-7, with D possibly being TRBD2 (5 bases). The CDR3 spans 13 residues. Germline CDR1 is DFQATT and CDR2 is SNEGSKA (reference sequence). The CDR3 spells CAPVPTSSYEQYF. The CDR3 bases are TGCGCCCCCGTCCCAACTAGCTCCTACGAGCAGTACTTC.

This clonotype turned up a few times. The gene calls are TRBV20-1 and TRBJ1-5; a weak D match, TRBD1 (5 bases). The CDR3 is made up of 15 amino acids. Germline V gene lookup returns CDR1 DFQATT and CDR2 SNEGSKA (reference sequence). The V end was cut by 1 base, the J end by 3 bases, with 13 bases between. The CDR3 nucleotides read TGCAGTGCTAGAGTACCCGGGGCAGACAATCAGCCCCAGCATTTT. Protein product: CSARVPGADNQPQHF.

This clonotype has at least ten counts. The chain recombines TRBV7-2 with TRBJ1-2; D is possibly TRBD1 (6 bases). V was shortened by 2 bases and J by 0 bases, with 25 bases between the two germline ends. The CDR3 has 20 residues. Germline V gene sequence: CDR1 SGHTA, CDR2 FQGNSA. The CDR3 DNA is TGTGCCAGCAGCTTATGGTCCTTGCAGGGGAGCCGCACAGCTAACTATGGCTACACCTTC. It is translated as CASSLWSLQGSRTANYGYTF.

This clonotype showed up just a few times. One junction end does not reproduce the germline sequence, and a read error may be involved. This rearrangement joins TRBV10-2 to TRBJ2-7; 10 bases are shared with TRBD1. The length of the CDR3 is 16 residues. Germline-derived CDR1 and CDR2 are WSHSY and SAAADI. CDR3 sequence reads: CASSPDRGRYPYEQYF. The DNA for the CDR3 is TGTGCCAGCTCACCTGACAGGGGGCGATACCCCTACGAGCAGTACTTC.

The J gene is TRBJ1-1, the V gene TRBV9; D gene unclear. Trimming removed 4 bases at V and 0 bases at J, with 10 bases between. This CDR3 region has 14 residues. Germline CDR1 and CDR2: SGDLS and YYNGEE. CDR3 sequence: CASSPWGMNTEAFF. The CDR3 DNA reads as TGTGCCAGCAGCCCATGGGGAATGAACACTGAAGCTTTCTTT. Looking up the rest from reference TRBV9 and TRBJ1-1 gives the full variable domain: DSGVTQTPKHLITATGQRVTLRCSPRSGDLSVYWYQQSLDQGLQFLIQYYNGEERAKGNILERFSAQQFPDLHSELNLSSLELGDSALYFCASSPWGMNTEAFFGQGTRLTVV.

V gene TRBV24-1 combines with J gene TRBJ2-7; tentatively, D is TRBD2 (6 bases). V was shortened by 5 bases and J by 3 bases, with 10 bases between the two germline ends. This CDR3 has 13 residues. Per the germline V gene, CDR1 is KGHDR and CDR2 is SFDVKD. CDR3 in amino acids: CATSVPGDYEQYF. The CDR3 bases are TGTGCCACCAGTGTTCCGGGAGACTACGAGCAGTACTTC.

The CDR3 is CSANRPDRGESQETQYF. The CDR3 nucleotides read TGCAGTGCTAACCGACCAGACAGGGGTGAATCCCAAGAGACCCAGTACTTC. This chain joins TRBV20-1 and TRBJ2-5; 8 bases are shared with TRBD1. Germline-derived CDR1 and CDR2 are DFQATT and SNEGSKA (reference sequence). The V segment lost 4 bases and the J segment 1 base; nucleotides outside the gene matches: 14. This CDR3 contains 17 residues.

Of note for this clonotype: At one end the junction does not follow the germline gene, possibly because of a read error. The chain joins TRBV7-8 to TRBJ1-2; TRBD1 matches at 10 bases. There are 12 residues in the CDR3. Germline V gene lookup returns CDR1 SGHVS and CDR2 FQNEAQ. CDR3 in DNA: TGTGCCAACAGGTCTGGGACAGGGGCGGCGGCCTTC. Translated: CANRSGTGAAAF.

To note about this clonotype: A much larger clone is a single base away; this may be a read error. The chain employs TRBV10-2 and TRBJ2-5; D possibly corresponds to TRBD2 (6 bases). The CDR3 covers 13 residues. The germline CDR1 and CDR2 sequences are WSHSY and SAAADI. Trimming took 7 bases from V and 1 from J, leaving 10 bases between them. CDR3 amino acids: CASKKTSQETQYF. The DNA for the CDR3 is TGCGCCAGCAAAAAGACTAGCCAAGAGACCCAGTACTTC.

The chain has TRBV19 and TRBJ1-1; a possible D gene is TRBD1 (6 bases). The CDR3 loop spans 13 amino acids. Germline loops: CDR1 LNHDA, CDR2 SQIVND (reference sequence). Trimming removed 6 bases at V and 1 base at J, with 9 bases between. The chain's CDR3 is CASRPGANTEAFF. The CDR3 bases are TGTGCCAGTAGGCCGGGGGCGAACACTGAAGCTTTCTTT.

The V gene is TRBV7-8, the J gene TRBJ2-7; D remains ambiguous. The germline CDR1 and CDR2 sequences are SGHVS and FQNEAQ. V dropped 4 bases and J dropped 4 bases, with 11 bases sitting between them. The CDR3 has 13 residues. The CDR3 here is CASSSSAVYEQYF. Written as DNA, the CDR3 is TGTGCCAGCAGCTCGAGTGCGGTTTACGAGCAGTACTTC.

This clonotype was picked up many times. CDR3 region: CASSLDGGLAGVEQYF. The CDR3 DNA reads as TGTGCCAGCAGCTTAGATGGGGGACTAGCGGGAGTCGAGCAGTACTTC. The genes are TRBV7-7 and TRBJ2-7; TRBD2 aligns across 14 bases. The trim removed 1 base at V and 6 bases at J, leaving 5 bases unmatched. This CDR3 has 16 residues. Germline V gene data show CDR1 as SSHAT and CDR2 as FNYEAQ (reference sequence).

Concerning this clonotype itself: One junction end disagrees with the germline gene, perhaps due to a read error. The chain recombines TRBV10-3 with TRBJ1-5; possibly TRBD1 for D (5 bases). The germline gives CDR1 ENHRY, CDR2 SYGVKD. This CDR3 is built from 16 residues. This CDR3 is CASSERGDWGNQPQHF. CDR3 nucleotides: TGTGCCAGCAGTGAAAGAGGGGACTGGGGCAATCAGCCCCAGCATTTT.

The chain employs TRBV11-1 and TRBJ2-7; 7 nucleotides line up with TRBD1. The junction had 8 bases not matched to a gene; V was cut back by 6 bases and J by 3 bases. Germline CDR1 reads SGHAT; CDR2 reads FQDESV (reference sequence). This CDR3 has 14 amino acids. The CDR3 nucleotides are TGTGCCAGCAGTGAAGCGGACAGGAGCTACGAGCAGTACTTC. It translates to CASSEADRSYEQYF.

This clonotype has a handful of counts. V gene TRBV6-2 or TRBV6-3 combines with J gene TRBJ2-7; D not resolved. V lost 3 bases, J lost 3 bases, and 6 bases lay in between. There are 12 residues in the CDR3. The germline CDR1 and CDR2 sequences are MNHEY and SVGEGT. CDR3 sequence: CASSYPRYEQYF. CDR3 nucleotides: TGTGCCAGCAGTTATCCTCGCTACGAGCAGTACTTC.

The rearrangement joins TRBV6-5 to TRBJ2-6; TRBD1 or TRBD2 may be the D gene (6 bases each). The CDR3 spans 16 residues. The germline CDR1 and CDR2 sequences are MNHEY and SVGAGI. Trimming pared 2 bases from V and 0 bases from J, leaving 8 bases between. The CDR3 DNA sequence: TGTGCCAGCAGTTACGAGGGGGGCTCTGGGGCCAACGTCCTGACTTTC. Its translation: CASSYEGGSGANVLTF.

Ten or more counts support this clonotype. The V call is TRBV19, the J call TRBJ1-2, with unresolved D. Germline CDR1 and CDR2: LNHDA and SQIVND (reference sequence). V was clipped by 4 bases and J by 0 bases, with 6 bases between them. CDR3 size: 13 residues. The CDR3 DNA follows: TGTGCCAGTAGTACCGGACCTAACTATGGCTACACCTTC. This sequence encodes CASSTGPNYGYTF.

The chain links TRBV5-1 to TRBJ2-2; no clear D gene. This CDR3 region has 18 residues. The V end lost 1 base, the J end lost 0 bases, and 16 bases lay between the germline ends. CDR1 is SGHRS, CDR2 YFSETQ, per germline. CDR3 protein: CASSLWTPFATNTGELFF. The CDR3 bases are TGCGCCAGCAGCTTGTGGACGCCGTTCGCGACGAACACCGGGGAGCTGTTTTTT.

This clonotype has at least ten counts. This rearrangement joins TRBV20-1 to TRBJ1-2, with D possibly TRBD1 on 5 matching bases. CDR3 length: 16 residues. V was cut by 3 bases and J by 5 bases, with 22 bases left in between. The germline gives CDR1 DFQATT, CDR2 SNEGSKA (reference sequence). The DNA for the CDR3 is TGCAGTGCTAGTCCACCCCAGGGACTTACTCTTTATGGCTACACCTTC. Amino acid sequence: CSASPPQGLTLYGYTF.

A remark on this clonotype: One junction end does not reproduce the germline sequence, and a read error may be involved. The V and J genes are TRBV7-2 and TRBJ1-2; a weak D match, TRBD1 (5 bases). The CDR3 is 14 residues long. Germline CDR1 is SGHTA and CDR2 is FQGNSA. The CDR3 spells CASSLGGTAYGHTF. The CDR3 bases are TGTGCCAGCAGCTTAGGGGGGACGGCCTATGGCCACACCTTC.

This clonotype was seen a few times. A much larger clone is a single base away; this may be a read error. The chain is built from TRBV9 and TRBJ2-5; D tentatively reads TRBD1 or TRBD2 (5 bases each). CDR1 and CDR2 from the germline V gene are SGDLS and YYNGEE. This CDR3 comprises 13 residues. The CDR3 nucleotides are TGTGCCAGCAGCGTAGTGGGGGAAGAGGCCCAGTACTTC. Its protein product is CASSVVGEEAQYF.

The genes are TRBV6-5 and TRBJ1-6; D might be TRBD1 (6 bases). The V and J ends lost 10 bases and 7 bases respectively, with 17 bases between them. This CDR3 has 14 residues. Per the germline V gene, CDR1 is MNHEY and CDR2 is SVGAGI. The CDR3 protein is CAIGGEGRNSPLHF. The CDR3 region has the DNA TGTGCCATAGGGGGTGAGGGTAGAAATTCACCCCTCCACTTT.

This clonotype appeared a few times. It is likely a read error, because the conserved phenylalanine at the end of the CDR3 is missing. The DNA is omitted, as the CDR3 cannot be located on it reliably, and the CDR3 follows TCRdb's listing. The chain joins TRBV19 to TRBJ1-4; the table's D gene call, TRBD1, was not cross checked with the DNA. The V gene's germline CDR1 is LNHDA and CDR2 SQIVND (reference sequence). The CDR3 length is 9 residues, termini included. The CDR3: CASSSGTYY.

In nucleotides, the CDR3 is TGTGCCAGTAGTGTCGGTTCTCTCTCCGGGCAGGGTTACGAGCAGTACTTC. Translated: CASSVGSLSGQGYEQYF. The genes are TRBV19 and TRBJ2-7, with TRBD1 as a possible D gene (5 bases). The CDR3 runs 17 residues. From germline, CDR1 is LNHDA and CDR2 SQIVND (reference sequence). V lost 5 bases and J 4 bases, leaving 24 bases between the germline ends.

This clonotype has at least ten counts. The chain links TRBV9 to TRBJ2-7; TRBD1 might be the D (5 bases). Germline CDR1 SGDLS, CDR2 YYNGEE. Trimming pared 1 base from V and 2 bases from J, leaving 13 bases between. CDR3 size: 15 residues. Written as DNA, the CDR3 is TGTGCCAGCAGCGTACGGTCAGGGATTACCTACGAGCAGTACTTC. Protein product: CASSVRSGITYEQYF.